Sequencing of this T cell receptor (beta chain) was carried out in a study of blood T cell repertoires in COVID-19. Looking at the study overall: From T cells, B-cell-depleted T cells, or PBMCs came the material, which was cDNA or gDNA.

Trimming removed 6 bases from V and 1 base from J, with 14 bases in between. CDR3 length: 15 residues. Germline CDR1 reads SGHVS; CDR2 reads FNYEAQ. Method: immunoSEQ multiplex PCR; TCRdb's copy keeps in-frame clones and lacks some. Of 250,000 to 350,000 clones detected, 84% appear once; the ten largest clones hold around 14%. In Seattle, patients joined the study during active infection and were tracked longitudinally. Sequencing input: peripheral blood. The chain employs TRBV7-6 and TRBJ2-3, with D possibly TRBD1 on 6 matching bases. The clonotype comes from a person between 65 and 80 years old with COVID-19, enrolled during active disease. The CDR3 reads CASSLQGWGTDTQYF. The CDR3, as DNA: TGTGCCAGCAGTTTACAGGGTTGGGGCACAGATACGCAGTATTTT.